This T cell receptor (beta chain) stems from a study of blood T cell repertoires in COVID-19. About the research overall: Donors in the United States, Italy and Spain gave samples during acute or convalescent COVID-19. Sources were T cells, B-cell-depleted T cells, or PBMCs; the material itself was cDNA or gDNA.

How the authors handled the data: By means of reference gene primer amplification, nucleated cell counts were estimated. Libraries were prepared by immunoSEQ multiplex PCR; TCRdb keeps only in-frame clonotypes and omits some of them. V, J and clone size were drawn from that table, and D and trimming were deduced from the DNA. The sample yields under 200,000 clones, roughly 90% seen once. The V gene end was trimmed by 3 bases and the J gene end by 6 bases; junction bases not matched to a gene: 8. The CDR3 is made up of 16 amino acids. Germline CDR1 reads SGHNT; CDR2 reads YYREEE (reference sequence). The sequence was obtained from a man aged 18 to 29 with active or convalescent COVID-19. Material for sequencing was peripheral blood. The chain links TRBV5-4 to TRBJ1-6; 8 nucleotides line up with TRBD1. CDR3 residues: CASSSDRGVGNSPLHF. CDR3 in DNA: TGTGCCAGCAGCTCCGACAGGGGAGTCGGTAATTCACCCCTCCACTTT. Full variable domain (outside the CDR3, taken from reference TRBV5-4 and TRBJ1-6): ETGVTQSPTHLIKTRGQQVTLRCSSQSGHNTVSWYQQALGQGPQFIFQYYREEENGRGNFPPRFSGLQFPNYSSELNVNALELDDSALYLCASSSDRGVGNSPLHFGNGTRLTVT.